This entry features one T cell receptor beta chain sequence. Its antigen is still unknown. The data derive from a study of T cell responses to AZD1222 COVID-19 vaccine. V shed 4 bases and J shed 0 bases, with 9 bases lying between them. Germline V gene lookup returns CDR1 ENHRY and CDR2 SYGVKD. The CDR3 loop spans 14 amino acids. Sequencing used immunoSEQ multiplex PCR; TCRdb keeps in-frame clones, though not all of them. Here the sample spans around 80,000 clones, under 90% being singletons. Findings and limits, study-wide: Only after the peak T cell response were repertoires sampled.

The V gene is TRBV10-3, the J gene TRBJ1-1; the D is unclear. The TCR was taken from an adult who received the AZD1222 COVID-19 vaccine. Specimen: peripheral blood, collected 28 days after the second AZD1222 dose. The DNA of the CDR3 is TGTGCCATCAGTGCGGCGGGAATGAACACTGAAGCTTTCTTT. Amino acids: CAISAAGMNTEAFF.